This TCR beta chain derives from a study of blood T cell repertoires in COVID-19. The V and J ends lost 2 bases and 4 bases respectively, with 12 bases between them. The CDR3 runs 14 residues. Germline CDR1 reads SGHRS; CDR2 reads YFSETQ. Profiled with immunoSEQ multiplex PCR; TCRdb holds only in-frame clones, not every one. This sample has some 93,000 clones; almost 85% occur once, and the top ten carry more than 9%. The genes are TRBV5-1 and TRBJ1-2; D unresolved. Specimen: peripheral blood. This TCR was recovered from a man in his 70s with acute or convalescent COVID-19. The CDR3 coding sequence is TGCGCCAGCAGCTTTTCGGGGTTTGGCTATGGCTACACCTTC. It encodes CASSFSGFGYGYTF.